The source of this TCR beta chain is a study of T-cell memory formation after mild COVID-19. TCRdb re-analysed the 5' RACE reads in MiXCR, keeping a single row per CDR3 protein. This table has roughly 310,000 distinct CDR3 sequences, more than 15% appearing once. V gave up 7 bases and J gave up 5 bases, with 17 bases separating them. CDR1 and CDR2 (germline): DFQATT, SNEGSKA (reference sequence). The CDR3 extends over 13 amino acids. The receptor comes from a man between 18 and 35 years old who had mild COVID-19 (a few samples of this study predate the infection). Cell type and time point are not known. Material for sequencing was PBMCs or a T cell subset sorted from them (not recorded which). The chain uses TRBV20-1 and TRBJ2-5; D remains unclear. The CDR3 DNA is TGCAGTGGTGTAGAGGCTAGAGTGGAGACCCAGTACTTC. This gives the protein CSGVEARVETQYF.